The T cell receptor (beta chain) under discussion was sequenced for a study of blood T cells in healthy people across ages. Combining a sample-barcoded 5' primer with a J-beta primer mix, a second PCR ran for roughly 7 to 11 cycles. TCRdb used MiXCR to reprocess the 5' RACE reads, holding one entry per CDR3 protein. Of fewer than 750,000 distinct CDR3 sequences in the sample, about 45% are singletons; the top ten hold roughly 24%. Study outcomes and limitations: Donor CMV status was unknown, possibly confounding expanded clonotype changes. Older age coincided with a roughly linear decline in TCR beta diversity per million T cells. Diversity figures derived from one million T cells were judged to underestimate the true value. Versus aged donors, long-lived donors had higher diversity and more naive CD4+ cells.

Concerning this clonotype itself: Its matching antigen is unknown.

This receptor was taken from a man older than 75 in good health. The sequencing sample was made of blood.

CDR3 nucleotide sequence: TGCAGCGTTGGGGGTACAGGGTCCGAGCAGTACTTC. Amino acid sequence: CSVGGTGSEQYF. The J gene is TRBJ2-7, the V gene TRBV29-1, with D tentatively TRBD1 (6 bases). CDR1 SQVTM and CDR2 ANQGSEA come from the germline V gene. CDR3 length equals 12 residues. Deletions cut 4 bases from V and 6 bases from J, with 13 bases between.